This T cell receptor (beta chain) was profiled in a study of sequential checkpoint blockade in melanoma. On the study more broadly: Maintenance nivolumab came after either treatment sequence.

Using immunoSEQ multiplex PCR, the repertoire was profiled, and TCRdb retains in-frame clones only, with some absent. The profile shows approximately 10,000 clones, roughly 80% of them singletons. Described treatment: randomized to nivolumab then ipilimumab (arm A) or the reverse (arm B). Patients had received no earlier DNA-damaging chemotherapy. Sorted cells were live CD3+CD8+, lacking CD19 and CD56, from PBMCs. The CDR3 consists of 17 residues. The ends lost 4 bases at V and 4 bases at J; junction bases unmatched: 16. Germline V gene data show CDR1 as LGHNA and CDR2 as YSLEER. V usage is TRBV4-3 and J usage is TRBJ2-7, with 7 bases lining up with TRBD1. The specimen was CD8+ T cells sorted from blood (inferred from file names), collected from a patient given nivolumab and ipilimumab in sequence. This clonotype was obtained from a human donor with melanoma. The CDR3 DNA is TGCGCCAGCAGCCTGGAGACCGGACAGGTGAATTTTTACGAGCAGTACTTC. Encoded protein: CASSLETGQVNFYEQYF.